This passage covers 14 T cell receptor beta chains from one sample sequenced in a study of blood T cell repertoires in COVID-19. Generated by immunoSEQ multiplex PCR, the TCRdb table keeps only in-frame clones and is missing some. The sample lists 350,000 or so clones; around 83% were seen once. The source material was peripheral blood. The receptors derive from a man aged 25-45 years with active or convalescent COVID-19.

This clone was observed a few times. This chain links TRBV9 with TRBJ1-6; 8 bases align to TRBD1. With 3 bases clipped from V and 10 bases from J, the junction kept 9 bases outside the gene matches. Germline V gene sequence: CDR1 SGDLS, CDR2 YYNGEE. The CDR3 is made up of 15 amino acids. The CDR3 protein is CASSGDRGGGSPLHF. DNA for the CDR3: TGTGCCAGCAGCGGAGACAGGGGAGGCGGCTCACCCCTCCACTTT. Drawing the rest from reference TRBV9 and TRBJ1-6, the complete variable domain is DSGVTQTPKHLITATGQRVTLRCSPRSGDLSVYWYQQSLDQGLQFLIQYYNGEERAKGNILERFSAQQFPDLHSELNLSSLELGDSALYFCASSGDRGGGSPLHFGNGTRLTVT.

The V call is TRBV5-6, the J call TRBJ2-7; 7 positions agree with TRBD1. Germline CDR1 is SGHDT and CDR2 is YYEEEE. Unmatched junction bases numbered 11, after V lost 5 bases and J lost 3 bases. The CDR3 totals 15 residues. The CDR3 loop reads CASSFTGTDHYEQYF. CDR3 nucleotides: TGTGCCAGCAGTTTTACCGGGACAGACCACTACGAGCAGTACTTC.

The chain couples TRBV10-2 to TRBJ2-7; tentatively, D is TRBD2 (5 bases). Trimming removed 3 bases from V and 6 bases from J, with 15 bases in between. CDR1 is WSHSY, CDR2 SAAADI, per germline. The CDR3 contains 14 residues. CDR3 amino acids: CASSDGPRGSEQYF. The CDR3, as DNA: TGCGCCAGCAGTGATGGGCCCCGGGGAAGCGAGCAGTACTTC.

This chain connects TRBV11-3 to TRBJ2-2; TRBD2 is a possible D gene (5 bases). The germline V gene encodes CDR1 SGHNT and CDR2 YENEEA. The V end lost 0 bases, the J end lost 2 bases, and 10 bases lay between the germline ends. The CDR3 is 16 residues long. The DNA for the CDR3 is TGTGCCAGCAGCTTAGATCGGGGAGTAAACACCGGGGAGCTGTTTTTT. Protein: CASSLDRGVNTGELFF. Using reference TRBV11-3 and TRBJ2-2 for the parts outside the CDR3, the full variable domain is EAGVVQSPRYKIIEKKQPVAFWCNPISGHNTLYWYLQNLGQGPELLIRYENEEAVDDSQLPKDRFSAERLKGVDSTLKIQPAELGDSAVYLCASSLDRGVNTGELFFGEGSRLTVL.

The chain employs TRBV5-4 and TRBJ2-3, with 10 nucleotides matching TRBD2. Trimming took 0 bases from V and 0 from J; bases not matched to a gene: 7. The V gene's germline CDR1 is SGHNT and CDR2 YYREEE (reference sequence). The CDR3 length is 18 residues. DNA of the CDR3: TGTGCCAGCAGCTTGGCGGGTAGCGGGGGGACTAGCACAGATACGCAGTATTTT. Translation gives CASSLAGSGGTSTDTQYF.

The chain joins TRBV6-5 to TRBJ2-7; 9 bases are shared with TRBD1. The CDR3 is 15 residues long. CDR1 is MNHEY and CDR2 is SVGAGI in the germline V gene. Trimming took 0 bases from V and 3 from J; bases not matched to a gene: 3. The CDR3 here is CASSYSDRGLYEQYF. CDR3 sequence (DNA): TGTGCCAGCAGTTACTCGGACAGGGGTCTCTACGAGCAGTACTTC.

The V gene is TRBV2, the J gene TRBJ1-4; D not resolved. Germline lookup yields CDR1 SNHLY and CDR2 FYNNEI. Trimming stripped 5 bases from V and 10 bases from J, with 11 bases between. The CDR3 is 12 residues long. CDR3 residues: CASSRGIVKLFF. The DNA of the CDR3 is TGTGCCAGCAGTCGGGGAATCGTAAAACTGTTTTTT.

This clone was detected only a few times. The chain carries TRBV5-5 and TRBJ2-1, with D perhaps TRBD1 (5 bases). CDR3 size: 11 residues. Looked up from germline, CDR1 is SGHKS and CDR2 is YYEKEE (reference sequence). Trimming left V 2 bases short and J 9 bases short, with 6 bases between. The CDR3 DNA follows: TGTGCCAGCAGCTTCAGGGTTGAGCAGTTCTTC. Its protein is CASSFRVEQFF.

CDR3 loop: CASSPDRSLNEKLFF. The CDR3 region has the DNA TGTGCCAGCAGCCCCGACAGGTCCCTTAATGAAAAACTGTTTTTT. This chain connects TRBV5-4 to TRBJ1-4, with a tentative D call TRBD1 (6 bases). Per the germline V gene, CDR1 is SGHNT and CDR2 is YYREEE (reference sequence). The CDR3 runs 15 residues. V was shortened by 4 bases and J by 4 bases, with 14 bases between the two germline ends.

The chain couples TRBV2 to TRBJ1-2; 7 bases match TRBD1. Looked up from germline, CDR1 is SNHLY and CDR2 is FYNNEI. V lost 3 bases and J lost 6; bases outside the gene matches: 7. The CDR3 loop spans 14 amino acids. The CDR3 reads CASSDLGGGDGYTF. The CDR3 bases are TGTGCCAGCAGTGATTTAGGGGGCGGGGATGGCTACACCTTC.

The chain joins TRBV7-9 to TRBJ2-5; D is unresolved. CDR1 and CDR2 from the germline V gene are SEHNR and FQNEAQ (reference sequence). V dropped 4 bases and J dropped 4 bases, with 13 bases sitting between them. CDR3 length equals 14 residues. The CDR3 loop is CASSSSGRPETQYF. The CDR3 nucleotides are TGTGCCAGCAGCTCCTCAGGCAGACCAGAGACCCAGTACTTC.

The chain combines TRBV5-1 with TRBJ1-1, with D possibly matching TRBD1 (6 bases). V lost 2 bases, J lost 6 bases, and 20 bases lay in between. Germline V gene lookup returns CDR1 SGHRS and CDR2 YFSETQ. The CDR3 runs 16 residues. CDR3 bases: TGCGCCAGCAGCTTTTCCCCCCATAACAGGGATCCTGAAGCTTTCTTT. As protein: CASSFSPHNRDPEAFF.

The chain links TRBV7-8 to TRBJ1-1, with D unresolved. The CDR3 is made up of 16 amino acids. V lost 5 bases, J lost 2 bases, and 18 bases lay in between. Germline lookup yields CDR1 SGHVS and CDR2 FQNEAQ. The CDR3: CASSPPQAPSNTEAFF. CDR3 sequence (DNA): TGTGCCAGCAGCCCACCCCAGGCTCCCTCAAACACTGAAGCTTTCTTT.

The genes are TRBV7-2 and TRBJ1-1, with TRBD1 matching 7 bases. Losses at the gene ends were 5 bases for V and 6 bases for J; bases not matched to a gene: 9. The V gene's germline CDR1 is SGHTA and CDR2 FQGNSA. This CDR3 has 14 amino acids. The CDR3 DNA sequence: TGTGCCAGCAGCCCAATACAGGGGCCCTCTGAAGCTTTCTTT. It is translated as CASSPIQGPSEAFF.